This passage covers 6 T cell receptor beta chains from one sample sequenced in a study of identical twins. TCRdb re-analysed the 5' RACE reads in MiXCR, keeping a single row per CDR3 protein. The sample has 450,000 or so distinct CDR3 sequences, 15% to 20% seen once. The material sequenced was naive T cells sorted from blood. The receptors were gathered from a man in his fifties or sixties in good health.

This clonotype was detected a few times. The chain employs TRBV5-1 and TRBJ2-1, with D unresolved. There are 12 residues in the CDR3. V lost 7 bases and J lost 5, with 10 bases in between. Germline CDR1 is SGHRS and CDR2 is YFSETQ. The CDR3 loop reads CASGRTNNEQFF. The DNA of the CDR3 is TGCGCCAGCGGGCGAACAAACAATGAGCAGTTCTTC.

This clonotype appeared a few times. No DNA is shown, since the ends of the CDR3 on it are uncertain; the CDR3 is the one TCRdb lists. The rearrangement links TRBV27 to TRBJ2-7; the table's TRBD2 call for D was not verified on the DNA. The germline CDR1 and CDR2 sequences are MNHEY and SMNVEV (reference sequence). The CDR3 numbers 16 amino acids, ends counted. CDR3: CASSSSNGPLSYEQYF.

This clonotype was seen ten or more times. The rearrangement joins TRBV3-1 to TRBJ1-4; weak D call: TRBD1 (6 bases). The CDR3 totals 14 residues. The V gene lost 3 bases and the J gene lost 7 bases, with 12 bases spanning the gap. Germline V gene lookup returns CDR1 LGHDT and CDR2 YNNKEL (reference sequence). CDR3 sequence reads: CASSHPQGGEKLFF. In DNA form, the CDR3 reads TGTGCCAGCAGCCATCCACAGGGAGGTGAAAAACTGTTTTTT. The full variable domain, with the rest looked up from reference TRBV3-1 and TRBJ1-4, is DTAVSQTPKYLVTQMGNDKSIKCEQNLGHDTMYWYKQDSKKFLKIMFSYNNKELIINETVPNRFSPKSPDKAHLNLHINSLELGDSAVYFCASSHPQGGEKLFFGSGTQLSVL.

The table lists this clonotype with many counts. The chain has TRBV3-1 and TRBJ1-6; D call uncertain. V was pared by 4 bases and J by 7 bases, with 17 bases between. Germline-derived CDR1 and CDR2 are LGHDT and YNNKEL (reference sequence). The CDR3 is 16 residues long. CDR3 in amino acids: CASSLVTPGANSPLHF. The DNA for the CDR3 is TGTGCCAGCAGCCTCGTAACTCCGGGAGCCAATTCACCCCTCCACTTT.

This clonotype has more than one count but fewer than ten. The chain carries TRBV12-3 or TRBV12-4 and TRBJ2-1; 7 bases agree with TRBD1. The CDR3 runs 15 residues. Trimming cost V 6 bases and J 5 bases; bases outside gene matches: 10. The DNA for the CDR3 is TGTGCCAGCAGCAGTCGACAGGGCGTTAACAATGAGCAGTTCTTC. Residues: CASSSRQGVNNEQFF.

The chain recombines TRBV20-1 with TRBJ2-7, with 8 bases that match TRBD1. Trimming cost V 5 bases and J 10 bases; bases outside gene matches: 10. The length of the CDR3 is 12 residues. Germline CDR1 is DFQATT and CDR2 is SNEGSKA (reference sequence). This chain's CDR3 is CSALQDRVGQYF. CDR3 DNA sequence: TGCAGTGCTCTCCAGGACAGGGTTGGTCAGTACTTC.